These 30 T cell receptor beta chains came from one sample sequenced in a study of cytomegalovirus exposure and HLA in healthy donors. The assay was immunoSEQ multiplex PCR, and TCRdb's table has in-frame clones only and misses some. The sample consists of about 160,000 clones, less than 90% of them appearing once. The sequencing sample was made of PBMCs. These receptors originate from a woman between 25 and 40 years old in good health and CMV-seronegative.

This clone was detected only a few times. V gene TRBV7-9 combines with J gene TRBJ1-2, with D tentatively TRBD1 (5 bases). Deletions cut 5 bases from V and 4 bases from J, with 17 bases between. Per germline, CDR1 SEHNR and CDR2 FQNEAQ (reference sequence). The CDR3 spans 15 residues. CDR3 DNA: TGTGCCAGCAGCCCGACGGAAGGGGCTAGCTATGGCTACACCTTC. It codes for CASSPTEGASYGYTF.

The rearrangement links TRBV5-6 to TRBJ1-1; D unresolved. This CDR3 contains 13 residues. The germline V and J ends were trimmed by 0 bases and 6 bases, with 9 bases remaining between them. The germline V gene has CDR1 SGHDT and CDR2 YYEEEE. The CDR3 region has the DNA TGTGCCAGCAGCTTGGTCGGGGATCCTGAAGCTTTCTTT. Translation: CASSLVGDPEAFF.

This clone was found once. The V and J genes are TRBV5-6 and TRBJ1-2; unclear D gene. CDR1 is SGHDT, CDR2 YYEEEE, per germline. Trimming stripped 4 bases from V and 1 base from J, with 11 bases between. This CDR3 is built from 14 residues. CDR3 DNA sequence: TGTGCCAGCAGCCCCCCGGGCCTTAACTATGGCTACACCTTC. Encoded protein: CASSPPGLNYGYTF.

In this sample, this clone turned up once. As DNA, the CDR3 is TGTGCCATCCATAAAGCGGGGATGGGGGACCAAGAGACCCAGTACTTC. This encodes CAIHKAGMGDQETQYF. The chain couples TRBV28 to TRBJ2-5; 7 positions agree with TRBD2. The CDR3 is 16 amino acids. Germline trimming cut 10 bases from V and 0 bases from J; bases unmatched to any gene: 14. CDR1 is MDHEN and CDR2 is SYDVKM in the germline V gene.

CDR3 sequence (DNA): TGTGCCAGCAGATCGGGACAATCCTACGAGCAGTACTTC. As protein: CASRSGQSYEQYF. This chain uses TRBV6-5 with TRBJ2-7; D is possibly TRBD1 (6 bases). The CDR3 covers 13 residues. From germline, CDR1 is MNHEY and CDR2 SVGAGI. Trimming took off 6 bases at V and 1 base at J, with 10 bases between the two ends.

The table lists this clone with a count of one. The chain uses TRBV6-1 and TRBJ2-3; D perhaps matches TRBD2 (6 bases). Looked up from germline, CDR1 is MNHNS and CDR2 is SASEGT. CDR3 length: 17 amino acids. The V and J ends lost 4 bases and 2 bases respectively, with 19 bases between them. CDR3 DNA: TGTGCCAGCAGTGGCGACCGGGGGTCCCCTCTCACAGATACGCAGTATTTT. This codes for CASSGDRGSPLTDTQYF.

The chain couples TRBV5-1 to TRBJ2-7, with 8 positions matching TRBD2. The CDR3 sequence is 14 residues long. The V segment lost 4 bases and the J segment 2 bases; nucleotides outside the gene matches: 5. The germline gives CDR1 SGHRS, CDR2 YFSETQ. CDR3 DNA sequence: TGCGCCAGCAGCGGAGCGGGGGACACCTACGAGCAGTACTTC. It is translated as CASSGAGDTYEQYF.

This chain uses TRBV12-5 with TRBJ1-1, with D unclear. CDR3 size: 12 residues. Looked up from germline, CDR1 is LGHNT and CDR2 is FRNRAP. Trimming took 7 bases from V and 4 from J, leaving 10 bases between them. Written as DNA, the CDR3 is TGTGCTAGTGTCGTTGTTGGCACTGAAGCTTTCTTT. Residues: CASVVVGTEAFF.

The chain recombines TRBV6-1 with TRBJ1-2; 7 bases map to TRBD1. V gave up 2 bases and J gave up 4 bases; unmatched junction bases: 4. Germline CDR1 is MNHNS and CDR2 is SASEGT. This CDR3 has 14 residues. CDR3 protein: CASSESGTAYGYTF. The CDR3 DNA reads TGTGCCAGCAGTGAAAGCGGGACAGCCTATGGCTACACCTTC.

The chain uses TRBV7-2 and TRBJ2-5, with D unresolved. CDR1 and CDR2 from the germline V gene are SGHTA and FQGNSA. This CDR3 comprises 12 residues. Trimming pared 3 bases from V and 0 bases from J, leaving 2 bases between. The CDR3 loop reads CASSFYQETQYF. The CDR3 bases are TGTGCCAGCAGCTTCTACCAAGAGACCCAGTACTTC.

The DNA of the CDR3 is TGTGCCAGTAGCCCCGGGACAGGAGTCTACGAGCAGTACTTC. The encoded protein is CASSPGTGVYEQYF. The chain joins TRBV19 to TRBJ2-7; 8 nucleotides match TRBD1. This CDR3 spans 14 amino acids. Germline-derived CDR1 and CDR2 are LNHDA and SQIVND (reference sequence). Unmatched junction bases numbered 7, after V lost 6 bases and J lost 3 bases. Supplemented by reference TRBV19 and TRBJ2-7, the full variable domain reads DGGITQSPKYLFRKEGQNVTLSCEQNLNHDAMYWYRQDPGQGLRLIYYSQIVNDFQKGDIAEGYSVSREKKESFPLTVTSAQKNPTAFYLCASSPGTGVYEQYFGPGTRLTVT.

The J gene is TRBJ1-1, the V gene TRBV5-8; a possible D gene is TRBD1 (5 bases). V was clipped by 3 bases and J by 5 bases, with 8 bases between them. Germline CDR1 SGHTS, CDR2 YDEGEE. CDR3 length equals 12 residues. CDR3 in DNA: TGTGCCAGCAGCTGGGGGAAGACTGAAGCTTTCTTT. This sequence encodes CASSWGKTEAFF.

This rearrangement joins TRBV27 to TRBJ2-1, with 8 bases lining up with TRBD2. This CDR3 has 16 residues. Germline V CDR1 and CDR2: MNHEY, SMNVEV (reference sequence). After removal of 4 bases from V and 5 bases from J, the junction contained 10 bases not matched to a gene. The CDR3 nucleotides read TGTGCCAGCAGTTCCAGCTCGGGGGGGCCCCACAATGAGCAGTTCTTC. It yields the protein CASSSSSGGPHNEQFF.

The chain employs TRBV7-3 and TRBJ1-2; D uncertain. CDR1 is SGHTA and CDR2 is FQGTGA in the germline V gene. CDR3 size: 17 residues. V was pared by 5 bases and J by 6 bases, with 25 bases between. In DNA, the CDR3 is TGTGCCAGCAGCGTAAACATAGGCCCCACCGGCCCGAATGGCTACACCTTC. Translating gives CASSVNIGPTGPNGYTF.

This clone was picked up one time. The rearrangement joins TRBV27 to TRBJ2-1, with 12 bases fitting TRBD1. Trimming removed 3 bases from V and 6 bases from J; junction bases left unmatched: 3. Germline V gene data show CDR1 as MNHEY and CDR2 as SMNVEV (reference sequence). There are 15 residues in the CDR3. CDR3 amino acids: CASSLGQGARNEQFF. Written as DNA, the CDR3 is TGTGCCAGCAGTTTGGGACAGGGGGCACGCAATGAGCAGTTCTTC.

The chain is built from TRBV14 and TRBJ1-1; D may be TRBD1 (5 bases). CDR1 and CDR2 (germline): SGHDN, FVKESK. The CDR3 totals 15 residues. V lost 4 bases to trimming and J lost 5 bases, with 17 bases between them. The CDR3 coding sequence is TGTGCCAGCAGCCCGTTCGGGGGACGGGTGACTGAAGCTTTCTTT. Its translation is CASSPFGGRVTEAFF.

The CDR3 sequence: CASSGTGEIAQHF. CDR3 in DNA: TGTGCCAGCAGTGGAACAGGTGAAATAGCCCAGCATTTT. J is TRBJ1-5 and V is TRBV27; tentative D call: TRBD1 (5 bases). Trimming took 5 bases from V and 11 from J, leaving 16 bases between them. The CDR3 covers 13 residues. The germline V gene encodes CDR1 MNHEY and CDR2 SMNVEV (reference sequence).

The chain carries TRBV28 and TRBJ2-7; D is unresolved. This CDR3 comprises 13 residues. CDR1 MDHEN and CDR2 SYDVKM come from the germline V gene. Trimming removed 2 bases from V and 7 bases from J, with 12 bases in between. CDR3 amino acids: CASSLRDGWEQYF. CDR3 nucleotide sequence: TGTGCCAGCAGTTTAAGGGATGGGTGGGAGCAGTACTTC.

The chain combines TRBV27 with TRBJ2-7; 12 bases are a match to TRBD2. Germline assignment: CDR1 MNHEY and CDR2 SMNVEV (reference sequence). This CDR3 is built from 13 residues. The V segment lost 6 bases and the J segment 6 bases; nucleotides outside the gene matches: 3. The CDR3 is CASSGGLAGEQYF. For the CDR3, the DNA is TGTGCCAGCAGCGGGGGACTAGCGGGCGAGCAGTACTTC.

The chain uses TRBV6-1 and TRBJ2-7, with TRBD2 identical over 9 bases. CDR3 size: 16 residues. Germline V gene lookup returns CDR1 MNHNS and CDR2 SASEGT. With 0 bases clipped from V and 0 bases from J, the junction kept 3 bases outside the gene matches. CDR3 nucleotide sequence: TGTGCCAGCAGTGAAGCCACTAGCGGGCTCTCCTACGAGCAGTACTTC. This encodes CASSEATSGLSYEQYF.

The chain combines TRBV7-2 with TRBJ2-2; D gene uncertain. The germline V gene has CDR1 SGHTA and CDR2 FQGNSA. The CDR3 has 14 residues. V was trimmed by 6 bases and J by 1 base, leaving 9 bases between them. CDR3 amino acids: CASSPIGNTGELFF. The CDR3 DNA reads as TGTGCCAGCAGTCCTATCGGGAACACCGGGGAGCTGTTTTTT. The full variable domain, rest sourced from reference TRBV7-2 and TRBJ2-2, is GAGVSQSPSNKVTEKGKDVELRCDPISGHTALYWYRQSLGQGLEFLIYFQGNSAPDKSGLPSDRFSAERTGGSVSTLTIQRTQQEDSAVYLCASSPIGNTGELFFGEGSRLTVL.

The chain employs TRBV30 and TRBJ1-3, with 7 bases that match TRBD1. This CDR3 region has 15 residues. CDR1 and CDR2 from the germline V gene are GTSNPN and SVGIG (reference sequence). V lost 2 bases and J lost 2; bases outside the gene matches: 6. Here the CDR3 reads CAWSSSGTAGNTIYF. The CDR3 nucleotides read TGTGCCTGGAGTTCATCCGGGACAGCTGGAAACACCATATATTTT.

The chain links TRBV4-3 to TRBJ2-1; 9 nucleotides line up with TRBD2. V lost 0 bases and J lost 7; bases outside the gene matches: 10. Germline V lookup: CDR1 LGHNA, CDR2 YSLEER. The CDR3 runs 17 residues. CDR3 in DNA: TGCGCCAGCAGCCAAGATTTAGCGGGGGCCTCTGGGAATGAGCAGTTCTTC. Its protein is CASSQDLAGASGNEQFF.

The chain couples TRBV2 to TRBJ1-5; D is possibly TRBD1 (5 bases). CDR1 and CDR2 (germline): SNHLY, FYNNEI. The CDR3 has 15 residues. V lost 4 bases to trimming and J lost 1 base, with 11 bases between them. CDR3 in amino acids: CASSVAWDSNQPQHF. The CDR3 DNA reads as TGTGCCAGCAGTGTGGCGTGGGACAGCAATCAGCCCCAGCATTTT.

The CDR3 here is CAISESEAGYTF. CDR3 coding DNA: TGTGCCATCAGTGAGTCGGAGGCTGGCTACACCTTC. V usage is TRBV10-3 and J usage is TRBJ1-2; D is ambiguous. This CDR3 contains 12 residues. The germline V gene encodes CDR1 ENHRY and CDR2 SYGVKD. The V gene lost 0 bases and the J gene lost 7 bases, with 6 bases spanning the gap.

The chain combines TRBV15 with TRBJ2-7; D is uncertain. The V end was cut by 1 base, the J end by 5 bases, with 12 bases between. This CDR3 is built from 14 residues. CDR1 and CDR2 from the germline V gene are LNHNV and YYDKDF (reference sequence). The CDR3 DNA sequence: TGTGCCACCAGCAGAGTTTTCAGTGGGAACGAGCAGTACTTC. Its translation is CATSRVFSGNEQYF. The full variable domain, in which reference TRBV15 and TRBJ2-7 provide the parts outside the CDR3, is DAMVIQNPRYQVTQFGKPVTLSCSQTLNHNVMYWYQQKSSQAPKLLFHYYDKDFNNEADTPDNFQSRRPNTSFCFLDIRSPGLGDTAMYLCATSRVFSGNEQYFGPGTRLTVT.

The rearrangement uses TRBV7-9 and TRBJ2-7; a weak D match, TRBD1 (5 bases). Germline CDR1 reads SEHNR; CDR2 reads FQNEAQ (reference sequence). V was trimmed by 4 bases and J by 4 bases, leaving 17 bases between them. CDR3 length equals 15 residues. The CDR3 sequence is CASSSPQGASYEQYF. As DNA, the CDR3 is TGTGCCAGCAGCTCACCCCAGGGTGCTTCGTACGAGCAGTACTTC.

The chain links TRBV19 to TRBJ1-2; a possible D gene is TRBD1 (5 bases). The V end was cut by 5 bases, the J end by 0 bases, with 10 bases between. The CDR3 consists of 14 residues. Germline V gene lookup returns CDR1 LNHDA and CDR2 SQIVND (reference sequence). The CDR3 spells CASSRTTPNYGYTF. CDR3 sequence (DNA): TGTGCCAGTAGTCGGACAACTCCTAACTATGGCTACACCTTC.

This sequence joins TRBV7-2 and TRBJ2-7; 7 positions agree with TRBD2. The CDR3 contains 16 residues. Germline V lookup: CDR1 SGHTA, CDR2 FQGNSA. Losses at the gene ends were 0 bases for V and 7 bases for J; bases not matched to a gene: 12. CDR3 DNA: TGTGCCAGCAGCTTAGCGGGCGGGAGCTTTGGTTGGGAGCAGTACTTC. This translates into CASSLAGGSFGWEQYF.

This clone turned up a few times. J is TRBJ2-5 and V is TRBV4-1, with D tentatively TRBD2 (6 bases). CDR1 is MGHRA, CDR2 YSYEKL, per germline. CDR3 length equals 15 residues. V dropped 1 base and J dropped 1 base, with 10 bases sitting between them. The CDR3 DNA reads as TGCGCCAGCAGCCAAGTCGAGCGGGCCCAAGAGACCCAGTACTTC. Its translation is CASSQVERAQETQYF.